Each of the 13 T cell receptor beta chains below was sequenced from the same sample in a study of blood T cell repertoires in COVID-19. Assay: immunoSEQ multiplex PCR; the TCRdb copy retains only in-frame clones and omits some. The sample yields 400,000 to 500,000 clones, about 88% seen once. What was sequenced was PBMCs or T cells enriched from blood (not recorded which). These receptors all stem from a woman under 30 who had been exposed to COVID-19.

The gene calls are TRBV7-8 and TRBJ2-1; 10 bases line up with TRBD2. J gave up 9 bases and V 4 bases, and 6 bases lay outside the gene matches. This CDR3 has 14 amino acids. Germline CDR1 and CDR2: SGHVS and FQNEAQ. The CDR3 loop reads CASSSSGSEGEQFF. The DNA of the CDR3 is TGTGCCAGCAGCTCTAGCGGGAGTGAGGGTGAGCAGTTCTTC.

This rearrangement joins TRBV9 to TRBJ1-1; 7 bases align to TRBD1. Germline CDR1 reads SGDLS; CDR2 reads YYNGEE. V was pared by 0 bases and J by 5 bases, with 13 bases of the junction left unmatched. The CDR3 length is 17 residues. Here the CDR3 reads CASSVDPERGGETEAFF. DNA of the CDR3: TGTGCCAGCAGCGTAGACCCCGAGAGAGGGGGCGAGACTGAAGCTTTCTTT.

The chain is built from TRBV12-3 or TRBV12-4 and TRBJ1-2, with D possibly TRBD1 on 5 matching bases. Between the trimmed V and J ends, which lost 8 bases and 3 bases, there was a span of 13 bases. This CDR3 is built from 13 residues. The CDR3 protein is CASFDSDDYGYTF. CDR3 DNA sequence: TGTGCCAGCTTCGACAGCGACGACTATGGCTACACCTTC.

The rearrangement links TRBV7-9 to TRBJ2-1; 9 nucleotides agree with TRBD2. This CDR3 is 14 amino acids long. The junction had 13 bases not matched to a gene; V was cut back by 11 bases and J by 8 bases. Germline V gene data show CDR1 as SEHNR and CDR2 as FQNEAQ (reference sequence). The CDR3 DNA is TGTGCCGGGGCCGGGACTAGCTACTTGGATGAGCAGTTCTTC. Protein sequence: CAGAGTSYLDEQFF.

The rearrangement uses TRBV3-1 (or the pseudogene TRBV3-2) and TRBJ2-3; weak D call: TRBD2 (6 bases). Trimming stripped 1 base from V and 6 bases from J, with 17 bases between. The germline CDR1 and CDR2 sequences are LGHDT and YNNKEL (reference sequence). The CDR3 contains 16 residues. Here the CDR3 DNA reads TGTGCCAGCAGCCAAGTCCCCACCGGGAGCCGTGATACGCAGTATTTT. This gives the protein CASSQVPTGSRDTQYF.

The chain couples TRBV21-1 to TRBJ1-5; the table's D gene call, TRBD1, was not cross checked with the DNA. TRBV21-1 is a listed pseudogene. The CDR3 sequence is 16 residues long. The DNA for the CDR3 is TGTGCCAGCAGCAAAGCCGGGACAGGGGGGAATCAGCCCCAGCATTTT. Translation: CASSKAGTGGNQPQHF.

CDR3 protein: CASSLLTGNLEKLFF. In nucleotides, the CDR3 is TGTGCCAGCAGCTTATTGACAGGGAATCTTGAAAAACTGTTTTTT. This rearrangement joins TRBV7-9 to TRBJ1-4; 7 bases line up with TRBD1. Trimming took 2 bases from V and 7 from J; bases not matched to a gene: 7. Per germline, CDR1 SEHNR and CDR2 FQNEAQ (reference sequence). The CDR3 sequence is 15 residues long.

A single count supports this clone. The DNA for the CDR3 is TGTGCCAGCAGCATAGCGGGAGGCTGGTCCTACGAGCAGTACTTC. Protein product: CASSIAGGWSYEQYF. This chain links TRBV27 with TRBJ2-7, with 10 nucleotides matching TRBD2. Germline V lookup: CDR1 MNHEY, CDR2 SMNVEV (reference sequence). The CDR3 has 15 amino acids. J was trimmed by 1 base and V by 6 bases; bases with no gene match: 6.

The genes are TRBV7-8 and TRBJ2-2; 13 bases match TRBD2. The CDR3 runs 17 residues. V gave up 4 bases and J gave up 6 bases; unmatched junction bases: 8. Germline CDR1 SGHVS, CDR2 FQNEAQ. In DNA, the CDR3 is TGTGCCAGCAGCTCCTGGACTAGCGGGAGTGCTTCCGGGGAGCTGTTTTTT. This gives the protein CASSSWTSGSASGELFF.

The rearrangement uses TRBV3-1 (or the pseudogene TRBV3-2) and TRBJ1-5, with 7 bases matching TRBD1. Germline values: CDR1 LGHDT, CDR2 YNNKEL (reference sequence). There are 15 residues in the CDR3. With 6 bases clipped from V and 1 base from J, the junction kept 6 bases outside the gene matches. The CDR3 region has the DNA TGTGCCAGCAGTCTTGGGACAGTGAGCAATCAGCCCCAGCATTTT. It codes for CASSLGTVSNQPQHF.

The rearrangement uses TRBV4-1 and TRBJ2-3; TRBD1 is a possible D gene (5 bases). The V gene lost 1 base and the J gene lost 4 bases, with 12 bases spanning the gap. The CDR3 is 15 amino acids. Germline CDR1 MGHRA, CDR2 YSYEKL. The CDR3 reads CASSQVGVPADTQYF. The CDR3, as DNA: TGCGCCAGCAGCCAAGTAGGGGTCCCGGCAGATACGCAGTATTTT.

This chain joins TRBV6-6 and TRBJ2-7, with TRBD2 matching over 7 bases. CDR3 length: 13 amino acids. In germline, CDR1 is MNHNY, CDR2 SVGAGI (reference sequence). The V gene end was trimmed by 2 bases and the J gene end by 9 bases; junction bases not matched to a gene: 7. CDR3 DNA: TGTGCCAGCAGTTACGGGGCGGGGAGGGGGCAGTACTTC. It translates to CASSYGAGRGQYF.

J is TRBJ2-7 and V is TRBV7-2, with TRBD2 identical over 15 bases. Germline values: CDR1 SGHTA, CDR2 FQGNSA. Losses at the gene ends were 0 bases for V and 3 bases for J; bases not matched to a gene: 6. There are 18 residues in the CDR3. The CDR3 is CASSLAGTSGGLGYEQYF. The CDR3 DNA sequence: TGTGCCAGCAGCTTAGCGGGGACTAGCGGGGGGCTAGGCTACGAGCAGTACTTC.